The rows below give T cell receptor beta chains drawn from one sample of a study of T cell changes during pregnancy in multiple sclerosis. The protocol was immunoSEQ multiplex PCR, while the TCRdb copy is restricted to in-frame clones and leaves out a portion. The table includes about 110,000 clones, 85% to 95% detected once. The material sequenced was peripheral blood, taken after pregnancy. These receptor sequences come from a female donor with multiple sclerosis, enrolled in a pregnancy study. Each CDR3 is given with its conserved first and last residue. D genes are given only for firm matches. Where a row states a size, it is once, few, many or the class of an expanded clone; other rows omit it.

J: TRBJ2-1; D: -; V: TRBV7-2; length: 16; size: -; CDR3: CASSSSGAPFGDEQFF; DNA: TGTGCCAGCAGCTCCTCAGGGGCCCCCTTTGGGGATGAGCAGTTCTTC
J: TRBJ1-1; D: TRBD1; V: TRBV6-5; length: 13; size: -; CDR3: CASRGQGYTEAFF; DNA: TGTGCCAGCAGAGGACAGGGGTACACTGAAGCTTTCTTT
J: TRBJ1-1; D: -; V: TRBV10-3; length: 14; size: -; CDR3: CAISESGGYTEAFF; DNA: TGTGCCATCAGTGAGTCGGGGGGTTACACTGAAGCTTTCTTT
J: TRBJ2-7; D: TRBD1; V: TRBV5-4; length: 14; size: -; CDR3: CASSLDRGSGEQYF; DNA: TGTGCCAGCAGCTTGGACAGGGGGTCGGGGGAGCAGTACTTC
J: TRBJ1-2; D: -; V: TRBV30; length: 12; size: -; CDR3: CAWNGGDYRFTF; DNA: TGTGCCTGGAATGGGGGGGACTACCGGTTCACCTTC
J: TRBJ2-7; D: TRBD1; V: TRBV15; length: 15; size: -; CDR3: CATSRPGQGIREQYF; DNA: TGTGCCACCAGCAGACCCGGACAGGGGATAAGGGAGCAGTACTTC
J: TRBJ2-7; D: -; V: TRBV5-5; length: 12; size: -; CDR3: CASSTDTYEQYF; DNA: TGTGCCAGCAGCACGGACACCTACGAGCAGTACTTC
J: TRBJ2-1; D: -; V: TRBV5-4; length: 16; size: -; CDR3: CASSSGLDQARPEQFF; DNA: TGTGCCAGCAGCTCAGGACTCGATCAGGCTCGACCTGAGCAGTTCTTC
J: TRBJ2-7; D: TRBD1; V: TRBV10-1; length: 13; size: -; CDR3: CASSGDRVGEQYF; DNA: TGCGCCAGCAGCGGGGACAGGGTGGGCGAGCAGTACTTC
J: TRBJ2-5; D: -; V: TRBV9; length: 15; size: -; CDR3: CASSVGAGQQETQYF; DNA: TGTGCCAGCAGCGTAGGGGCGGGACAGCAAGAGACCCAGTACTTC
J: TRBJ1-2; D: -; V: TRBV6-5; length: 15; size: -; CDR3: CASSPRGREGYGYTF; DNA: TGTGCCAGCAGTCCCCGGGGGAGGGAGGGCTATGGCTACACCTTC
J: TRBJ2-3; D: TRBD2; V: TRBV4-1; length: 15; size: -; CDR3: CASSQGLANTDTQYF; DNA: TGCGCCAGCAGCCAGGGACTAGCGAATACAGATACGCAGTATTTT
J: TRBJ2-7; D: TRBD2; V: TRBV29-1; length: 13; size: -; CDR3: CSVGTSPVYEQYF; DNA: TGCAGCGTAGGGACTAGCCCTGTCTACGAGCAGTACTTC
J: TRBJ2-1; D: TRBD2; V: TRBV7-9; length: 16; size: -; CDR3: CASSLEAGDRYNEQFF; DNA: TGTGCCAGCAGCTTAGAGGCGGGGGACCGCTACAATGAGCAGTTCTTC
J: TRBJ2-7; D: -; V: TRBV5-5; length: 14; size: -; CDR3: CASGTEVSFYEQYF; DNA: TGTGCCAGCGGTACGGAGGTCTCATTTTACGAGCAGTACTTC
J: TRBJ2-7; D: -; V: TRBV6-5; length: 14; size: -; CDR3: CASSYGGTSYEQYF; DNA: TGTGCCAGCAGTTACGGGGGGACCTCCTACGAGCAGTACTTC
J: TRBJ2-2; D: TRBD1; V: TRBV19; length: 17; size: -; CDR3: CASSIWLTGVNTGELFF; DNA: TGTGCCAGTAGTATTTGGCTAACAGGGGTGAACACCGGGGAGCTGTTTTTT
J: TRBJ2-7; D: TRBD2; V: TRBV5-1; length: 17; size: -; CDR3: CASSWGSGLAGPYEQYF; DNA: TGCGCCAGCAGCTGGGGCTCCGGACTAGCGGGGCCCTACGAGCAGTACTTC
J: TRBJ2-7; D: -; V: TRBV19; length: 15; size: -; CDR3: CASSLRQAPTYEQYF; DNA: TGTGCCAGTAGCCTACGACAGGCTCCGACCTACGAGCAGTACTTC
J: TRBJ2-3; D: -; V: TRBV7-2; length: 14; size: -; CDR3: CASSLQGRTDTQYF; DNA: TGTGCCAGCAGCTTGCAGGGCCGCACAGATACGCAGTATTTT
J: TRBJ2-6; D: -; V: TRBV19; length: 16; size: few; CDR3: CASSLDSASGANVLTF; DNA: TGTGCCAGTAGTCTGGACAGTGCCTCTGGGGCCAACGTCCTGACTTTC
J: TRBJ1-1; D: -; V: TRBV25-1; length: 15; size: -; CDR3: CASSEQGAWNTEAFF; DNA: TGTGCCAGCAGTGAACAGGGTGCGTGGAACACTGAAGCTTTCTTT
J: TRBJ2-5; D: -; V: TRBV4-1; length: 15; size: -; CDR3: CASSQVRDTFETQYF; DNA: TGCGCCAGCAGCCAGGTACGGGACACGTTCGAGACCCAGTACTTC
J: TRBJ2-3; D: -; V: TRBV7-3; length: 14; size: -; CDR3: CASSPARGQDTQYF; DNA: TGTGCCAGCAGCCCCGCCCGAGGTCAAGATACGCAGTATTTT
J: TRBJ1-2; D: TRBD1; V: TRBV27; length: 13; size: -; CDR3: CASSRDRNYGYTF; DNA: TGTGCCAGCAGCCGGGACAGGAACTATGGCTACACCTTC
J: TRBJ2-1; D: -; V: TRBV2; length: 15; size: -; CDR3: CAIERRASSYNEQFF; DNA: TGTGCCATCGAGCGGAGGGCTTCCTCGTACAATGAGCAGTTCTTC
J: TRBJ2-6; D: -; V: TRBV9; length: 16; size: -; CDR3: CASSVGSGSGANVLTF; DNA: TGTGCCAGCAGCGTAGGGTCAGGATCCGGGGCCAACGTCCTGACTTTC
J: TRBJ2-1; D: -; V: TRBV6-1; length: 14; size: once; CDR3: CASSEETGRSEQFF; DNA: TGTGCCAGCAGTGAAGAGACAGGTCGGTCGGAGCAGTTCTTC
J: TRBJ2-3; D: TRBD1; V: TRBV12-5; length: 15; size: -; CDR3: CASGYRGDGVDTQYF; DNA: TGTGCTAGTGGCTACAGGGGAGACGGTGTGGATACGCAGTATTTT